The 28 T cell receptor beta chains below were found in one sample sequenced in a study of T-cell reconstitution after alpha-beta-depleted transplantation in children. Preparation of the TCRbeta library used unique molecular identifiers. TCRdb itself ran the PCR reads through MiXCR, one entry per CDR3 protein. Of some 500,000 distinct CDR3 sequences listed, roughly 33% were seen once; the top ten hold under 3%. The sample consisted of PBMCs from the stem cell graft donor, taken from the stem cell graft. These TCRs come from a human donor who donated a stem cell graft to a child with aplastic anemia.

The rearrangement links TRBV5-4 to TRBJ2-2; perhaps TRBD2 as D (6 bases). The V gene's germline CDR1 is SGHNT and CDR2 YYREEE (reference sequence). Between the trimmed V and J ends, which lost 4 bases and 0 bases, there was a span of 13 bases. The CDR3 runs 16 residues. The CDR3 region has the DNA TGTGCCAGCAGCCTGTTAGCGGCAACGAACACCGGGGAGCTGTTTTTT. It encodes CASSLLAATNTGELFF.

J is TRBJ2-4 and V is TRBV7-8; 10 bases are a match to TRBD1. The J segment lost 6 bases and the V segment lost 1 base, leaving 6 bases of the junction unmatched. The CDR3 consists of 16 residues. The germline gives CDR1 SGHVS, CDR2 FQNEAQ. The CDR3 DNA reads TGTGCCAGCAGCTTAGTTATAGGACAGGGGGGAAACATTCAGTACTTC. Encoded protein: CASSLVIGQGGNIQYF.

In its sample, this clonotype was seen a few times. The gene calls are TRBV5-6 and TRBJ2-7, with D possibly called TRBD1 or TRBD2 (5 bases each). Trimming took 0 bases from V and 7 from J, leaving 17 bases between them. CDR1 and CDR2 (germline): SGHDT, YYEEEE. The CDR3 has 15 amino acids. This CDR3 reads CASSLDYLGTGEQYF. In DNA, the CDR3 is TGTGCCAGCAGCTTGGACTATTTAGGGACGGGGGAGCAGTACTTC.

The V gene is TRBV28, the J gene TRBJ1-1; the D is unclear. CDR1 is MDHEN, CDR2 SYDVKM, per germline. The CDR3 runs 14 residues. Trimming removed 2 bases at V and 0 bases at J, with 7 bases between. CDR3 loop: CASSLNSLNTEAFF. The CDR3 DNA is TGTGCCAGCAGTTTAAATTCCTTGAACACTGAAGCTTTCTTT.

This clonotype turned up a few times. The rearrangement joins TRBV27 to TRBJ1-5; possible D gene TRBD1, 6 bases. Germline CDR1 is MNHEY and CDR2 is SMNVEV (reference sequence). The CDR3 sequence is 15 residues long. Trimming stripped 2 bases from V and 0 bases from J, with 8 bases between. The CDR3 nucleotides are TGTGCCAGCAGTTTAAGGGGGTATAGCAATCAGCCCCAGCATTTT. Its protein is CASSLRGYSNQPQHF.

The chain uses TRBV7-9 and TRBJ1-1; TRBD1 matches at 8 bases. The CDR3 loop spans 14 amino acids. Trimming at V came to 4 bases and at J to 5 bases, leaving 6 bases not matched to a gene. Germline V gene sequence: CDR1 SEHNR, CDR2 FQNEAQ (reference sequence). The CDR3 spells CASSSRTGSTEAFF. In DNA form, the CDR3 reads TGTGCCAGCAGCTCTCGGACAGGGTCTACTGAAGCTTTCTTT.

This chain uses TRBV2 with TRBJ1-1; 7 bases line up with TRBD1. In germline, CDR1 is SNHLY, CDR2 FYNNEI. The CDR3 has 16 amino acids. Trimming at V came to 5 bases and at J to 4 bases, leaving 13 bases not matched to a gene. The CDR3: CASSRQGRLRVTEAFF. The DNA for the CDR3 is TGTGCCAGCAGTCGACAGGGAAGGCTCAGGGTCACTGAAGCTTTCTTT.

This clonotype was seen a handful of times. The rearrangement uses TRBV10-3 and TRBJ1-5; no definite D call. Trimming removed 2 bases at V and 3 bases at J, with 5 bases between. This CDR3 has 13 residues. CDR1 and CDR2 (germline): ENHRY, SYGVKD. Here the CDR3 reads CAISEASNQPQHF. Here the CDR3 DNA reads TGTGCCATCAGTGAGGCTTCCAATCAGCCCCAGCATTTT.

V is TRBV20-1 and J is TRBJ1-4; no clear D gene. This CDR3 spans 11 amino acids. CDR1 and CDR2 from the germline V gene are DFQATT and SNEGSKA (reference sequence). V lost 0 bases and J lost 11, with 7 bases in between. CDR3 DNA sequence: TGCAGTGCTAGAGATCGCGAGAAACTGTTTTTT. Its translation: CSARDREKLFF.

This clonotype has ten or more counts. This chain links TRBV18 with TRBJ2-3; no firm D call. This CDR3 is 13 amino acids long. The V gene's germline CDR1 is KGHSH and CDR2 LQKENI. V dropped 8 bases and J dropped 0 bases, with 9 bases sitting between them. The CDR3: CASSPGSTDTQYF. The DNA for the CDR3 is TGTGCCAGCAGCCCCGGGAGCACAGATACGCAGTATTTT.

This clonotype turned up a few times. The chain has TRBV28 and TRBJ2-1, with TRBD2 matching over 14 bases. Germline CDR1 is MDHEN and CDR2 is SYDVKM. V gave up 0 bases and J gave up 5 bases; unmatched junction bases: 6. This CDR3 region has 18 residues. The CDR3 DNA is TGTGCCAGCAGTTTATGGGGACTAGCGGGAGAAGGGGACAATGAGCAGTTCTTC. Translating it yields CASSLWGLAGEGDNEQFF.

The chain employs TRBV27 and TRBJ1-3; no firm D call. From germline, CDR1 is MNHEY and CDR2 SMNVEV (reference sequence). This CDR3 is 16 amino acids long. With 0 bases removed from V and 2 bases from J, the gap between germline ends came to 11 bases. The CDR3 here is CASSLSWQFAGNTIYF. The CDR3 coding sequence is TGTGCCAGCAGTTTATCGTGGCAGTTCGCTGGAAACACCATATATTTT.

This chain connects TRBV7-2 to TRBJ2-5; D is undetermined. The germline V gene has CDR1 SGHTA and CDR2 FQGNSA. The length of the CDR3 is 16 residues. Trimming removed 1 base from V and 2 bases from J, with 14 bases in between. The DNA for the CDR3 is TGTGCCAGCAGCTTAGAGCTGGGCCACGGGCAAGAGACCCAGTACTTC. Its translation is CASSLELGHGQETQYF. The full variable domain, its missing parts supplied by reference TRBV7-2 and TRBJ2-5, is GAGVSQSPSNKVTEKGKDVELRCDPISGHTALYWYRQSLGQGLEFLIYFQGNSAPDKSGLPSDRFSAERTGGSVSTLTIQRTQQEDSAVYLCASSLELGHGQETQYFGPGTRLLVL.

The chain couples TRBV4-2 to TRBJ2-2; D uncertain. Germline-derived CDR1 and CDR2 are LGHNA and YNFKEQ. The CDR3 is made up of 13 amino acids. Trimming removed 0 bases at V and 10 bases at J, with 9 bases between. CDR3 sequence reads: CASSQDRLLELFF. CDR3 sequence (DNA): TGTGCCAGCAGCCAAGATAGGCTCTTGGAGCTGTTTTTT.

The V call is TRBV5-1, the J call TRBJ2-1; a possible D gene is TRBD2 (6 bases). V was cut by 7 bases and J by 0 bases, with 14 bases left in between. This CDR3 spans 15 amino acids. CDR1 is SGHRS, CDR2 YFSETQ, per germline. CDR3 DNA sequence: TGCGCCAGCTGGCTTGGCGGGGCCTCCTACAATGAGCAGTTCTTC. Protein sequence: CASWLGGASYNEQFF. Variable domain in full (rest from reference TRBV5-1 and TRBJ2-1): KAGVTQTPRYLIKTRGQQVTLSCSPISGHRSVSWYQQTPGQGLQFLFEYFSETQRNKGNFPGRFSGRQFSNSRSEMNVSTLELGDSALYLCASWLGGASYNEQFFGPGTRLTVL.

The chain joins TRBV12-3 or TRBV12-4 to TRBJ2-7; TRBD1 might be the D (5 bases). V gave up 6 bases and J gave up 4 bases, with 10 bases separating them. The CDR3 sequence is 12 residues long. The CDR3 region has the DNA TGTGCCAGCAGCCACAGGCCATACGAGCAGTACTTC. Translation: CASSHRPYEQYF.

The chain is built from TRBV28 and TRBJ2-7, with D unresolved. Germline V lookup: CDR1 MDHEN, CDR2 SYDVKM. This CDR3 contains 10 residues. V dropped 10 bases and J dropped 6 bases, with 10 bases sitting between them. CDR3 nucleotides: TGTGCCACCTCTTTGATCGAGCAGTACTTC. The encoded protein is CATSLIEQYF.

The chain carries TRBV20-1 and TRBJ2-1, with 7 nucleotides matching TRBD2. The germline gives CDR1 DFQATT, CDR2 SNEGSKA (reference sequence). The CDR3 spans 14 residues. With V trimmed by 5 bases and J by 2 bases, 6 bases remained unmatched. This CDR3 reads CSAGGGGPYNEQFF. The CDR3 region has the DNA TGCAGTGCTGGCGGGGGAGGGCCCTACAATGAGCAGTTCTTC.

This clonotype appeared a few times. This chain's CDR3 is CASSLDTNIQYF. As DNA, the CDR3 is TGTGCCAGCAGCTTAGACACAAACATTCAGTACTTC. The V call is TRBV7-2, the J call TRBJ2-4, with no clear D. V lost 1 base, J lost 6 bases, and 4 bases lay in between. The CDR3 loop spans 12 amino acids. Germline V gene sequence: CDR1 SGHTA, CDR2 FQGNSA.

There are a few counts of this clonotype. The chain uses TRBV6-5 and TRBJ2-1, with D maybe TRBD1 (6 bases). Germline V gives CDR1 MNHEY, CDR2 SVGAGI. V was pared by 5 bases and J by 8 bases, with 19 bases between. The CDR3 runs 15 residues. This CDR3 reads CASSPRYGQSDEQFF. The DNA of the CDR3 is TGTGCCAGCAGTCCGCGATACGGACAGTCCGATGAGCAGTTCTTC.

This clonotype was detected only a few times. V and J are TRBV12-5 and TRBJ2-6, with 8 nucleotides matching TRBD1. V lost 0 bases, J lost 4 bases, and 8 bases stayed unmatched. Germline lookup yields CDR1 LGHNT and CDR2 FRNRAP. CDR3 size: 18 residues. The CDR3, as DNA: TGTGCTAGTGGTTTGGTAAGGACAGGGCAAACGGGGGCCAACGTCCTGACTTTC. Amino acids: CASGLVRTGQTGANVLTF.

This chain links TRBV12-3 or TRBV12-4 with TRBJ2-6; D is perhaps TRBD1 or TRBD2 (5 bases each). V was trimmed by 0 bases and J by 1 base, leaving 16 bases between them. The CDR3 is made up of 19 amino acids. The CDR3 nucleotides read TGTGCCAGCAGTTTAGCGGGGGTTTTTACGAGGTCTGGGGCCAACGTCCTGACTTTC. Its protein product is CASSLAGVFTRSGANVLTF.

This clonotype was seen only a few times. V is TRBV12-3 or TRBV12-4 and J is TRBJ1-1, with D tentatively TRBD1 (5 bases). This CDR3 comprises 14 residues. V was trimmed by 3 bases and J by 7 bases, leaving 15 bases between them. In DNA, the CDR3 is TGTGCCAGCAGTTTTGGGGCCACCAAGGGTGAAGCTTTCTTT. Translation gives CASSFGATKGEAFF.

The gene calls are TRBV25-1 and TRBJ2-1; maybe TRBD1 (6 bases). V dropped 1 base and J dropped 4 bases, with 17 bases sitting between them. The CDR3 runs 17 residues. The germline V gene has CDR1 MGHDK and CDR2 SYGVNS. CDR3 residues: CASSESAGTWVYNEQFF. Here the CDR3 DNA reads TGTGCCAGCAGTGAATCCGCTGGGACATGGGTGTACAATGAGCAGTTCTTC.

At least ten counts were recorded for this clonotype. The J gene is TRBJ2-1, the V gene TRBV20-1; the match to TRBD2 covers 9 bases. Germline CDR1 reads DFQATT; CDR2 reads SNEGSKA (reference sequence). Germline trimming cut 2 bases from V and 6 bases from J; bases unmatched to any gene: 8. There are 15 residues in the CDR3. CDR3 region: CSARLAGLAGNEQFF. CDR3 in DNA: TGCAGTGCTAGACTAGCGGGACTCGCCGGCAATGAGCAGTTCTTC.

This chain links TRBV12-3 or TRBV12-4 with TRBJ2-7; 8 nucleotides align to TRBD1. The trim removed 7 bases at V and 5 bases at J, leaving 13 bases unmatched. This CDR3 is built from 15 residues. Written as DNA, the CDR3 is TGTGCCAGCACTGAATCGGGTCGACAGGGGAACGAGCAGTACTTC. As protein: CASTESGRQGNEQYF.

This sequence joins TRBV7-2 and TRBJ1-1; perhaps TRBD1 as D (6 bases). Germline CDR1 reads SGHTA; CDR2 reads FQGNSA. Trimming removed 5 bases at V and 3 bases at J, with 16 bases between. There are 15 residues in the CDR3. The DNA for the CDR3 is TGTGCCAGCAGCCCCCAAGGGGGAAGAGACACTGAAGCTTTCTTT. Translating it yields CASSPQGGRDTEAFF.

V and J are TRBV5-1 and TRBJ1-1; a weak D match, TRBD1 (5 bases). CDR1 SGHRS and CDR2 YFSETQ come from the germline V gene. The V gene lost 3 bases and the J gene lost 5 bases, with 17 bases spanning the gap. This CDR3 comprises 15 residues. CDR3 region: CASSSSIRGGTEAFF. The DNA for the CDR3 is TGCGCCAGCAGCTCCTCCATTAGGGGAGGGACTGAAGCTTTCTTT. Full variable domain (missing parts from reference TRBV5-1 and TRBJ1-1): KAGVTQTPRYLIKTRGQQVTLSCSPISGHRSVSWYQQTPGQGLQFLFEYFSETQRNKGNFPGRFSGRQFSNSRSEMNVSTLELGDSALYLCASSSSIRGGTEAFFGQGTRLTVV.